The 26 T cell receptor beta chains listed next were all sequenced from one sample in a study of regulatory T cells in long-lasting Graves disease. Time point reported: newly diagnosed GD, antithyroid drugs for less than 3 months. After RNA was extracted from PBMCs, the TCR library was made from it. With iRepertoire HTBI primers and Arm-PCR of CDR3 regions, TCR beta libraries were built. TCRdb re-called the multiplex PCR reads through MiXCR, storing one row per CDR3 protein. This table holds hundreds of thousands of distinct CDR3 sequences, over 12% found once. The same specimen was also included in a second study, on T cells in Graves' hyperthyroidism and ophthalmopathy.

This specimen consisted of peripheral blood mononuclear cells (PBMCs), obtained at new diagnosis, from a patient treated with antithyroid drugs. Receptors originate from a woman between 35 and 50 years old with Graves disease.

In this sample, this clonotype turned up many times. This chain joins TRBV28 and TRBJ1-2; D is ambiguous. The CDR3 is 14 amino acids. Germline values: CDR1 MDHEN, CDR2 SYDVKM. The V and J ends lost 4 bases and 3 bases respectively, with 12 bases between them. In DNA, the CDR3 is TGTGCCAGCAGTTATCCGAACCGGGACTATGGCTACACCTTC. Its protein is CASSYPNRDYGYTF.

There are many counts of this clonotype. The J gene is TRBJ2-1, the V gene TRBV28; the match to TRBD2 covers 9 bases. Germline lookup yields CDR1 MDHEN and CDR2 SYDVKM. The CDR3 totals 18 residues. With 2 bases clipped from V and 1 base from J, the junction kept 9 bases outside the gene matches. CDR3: CASSLPRGLAGSYNEQFF. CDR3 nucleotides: TGTGCCAGCAGTTTACCCCGAGGGCTAGCGGGGTCCTACAATGAGCAGTTCTTC.

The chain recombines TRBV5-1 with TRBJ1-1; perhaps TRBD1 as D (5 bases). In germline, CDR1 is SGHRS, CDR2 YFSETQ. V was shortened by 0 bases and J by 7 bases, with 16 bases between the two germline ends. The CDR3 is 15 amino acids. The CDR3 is CASSLDSEGLYEAFF. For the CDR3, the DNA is TGCGCCAGCAGCTTGGATTCGGAGGGACTTTATGAAGCTTTCTTT.

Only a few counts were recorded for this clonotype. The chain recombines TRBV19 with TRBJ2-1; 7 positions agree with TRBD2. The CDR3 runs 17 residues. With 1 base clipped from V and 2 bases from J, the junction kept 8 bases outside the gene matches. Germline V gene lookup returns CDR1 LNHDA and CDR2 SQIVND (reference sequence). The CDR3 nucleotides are TGTGCCAGTAGTATAGTAGGGGACGCGGGGGCCTACAATGAGCAGTTCTTC. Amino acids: CASSIVGDAGAYNEQFF.

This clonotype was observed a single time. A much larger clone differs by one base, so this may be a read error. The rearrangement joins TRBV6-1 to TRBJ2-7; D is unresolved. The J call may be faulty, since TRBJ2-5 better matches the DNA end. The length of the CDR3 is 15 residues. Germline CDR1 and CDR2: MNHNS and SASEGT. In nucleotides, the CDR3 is TGTGCCAGCGGTCCTGGACGGTCGTACCAAGAGACCCAGTACTTC. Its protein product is CASGPGRSYQETQYF.

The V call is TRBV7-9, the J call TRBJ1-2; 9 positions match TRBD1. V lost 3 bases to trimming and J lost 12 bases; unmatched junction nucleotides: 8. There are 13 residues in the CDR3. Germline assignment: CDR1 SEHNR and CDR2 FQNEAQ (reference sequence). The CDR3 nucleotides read TGTGCCAGCAGCTTGGGACAGGGAGATGCAGACACCTTC. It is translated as CASSLGQGDADTF.

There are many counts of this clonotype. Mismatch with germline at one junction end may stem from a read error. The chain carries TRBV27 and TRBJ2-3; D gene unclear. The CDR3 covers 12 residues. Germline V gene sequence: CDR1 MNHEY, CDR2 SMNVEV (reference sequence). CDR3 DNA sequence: TGCGCTGTGGCAGGTGTGGCAGATACGCAGTATTTT. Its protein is CAVAGVADTQYF.

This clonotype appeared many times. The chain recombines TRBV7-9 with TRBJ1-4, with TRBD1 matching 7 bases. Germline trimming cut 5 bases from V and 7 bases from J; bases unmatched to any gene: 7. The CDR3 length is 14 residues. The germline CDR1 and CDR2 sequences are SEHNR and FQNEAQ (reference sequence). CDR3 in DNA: TGTGCCAGCAGCGTTGCCGGGACAGTTGAAAAACTGTTTTTT. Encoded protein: CASSVAGTVEKLFF.

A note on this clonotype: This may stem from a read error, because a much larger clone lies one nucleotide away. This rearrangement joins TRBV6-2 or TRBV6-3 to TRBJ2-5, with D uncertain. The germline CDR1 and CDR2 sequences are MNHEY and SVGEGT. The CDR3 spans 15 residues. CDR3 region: CAGSYSITDQETQYF. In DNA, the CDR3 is TGTGCCGGCAGTTACTCGATTACAGACCAAGAGACCCAGTACTTC.

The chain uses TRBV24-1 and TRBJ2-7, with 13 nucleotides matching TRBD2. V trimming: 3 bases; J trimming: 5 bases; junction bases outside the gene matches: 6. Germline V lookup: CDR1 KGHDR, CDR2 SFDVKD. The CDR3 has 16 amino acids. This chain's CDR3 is CATSDLGTSGINEQYF. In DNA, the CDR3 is TGTGCCACCAGTGATCTAGGGACTAGCGGGATTAACGAGCAGTACTTC.

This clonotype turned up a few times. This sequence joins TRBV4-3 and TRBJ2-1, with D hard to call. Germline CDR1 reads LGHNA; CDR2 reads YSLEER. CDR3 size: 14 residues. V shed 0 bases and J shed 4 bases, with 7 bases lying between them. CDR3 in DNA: TGCGCCAGCAGCCAAGAAGCCCCTTACAATGAGCAGTTCTTC. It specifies CASSQEAPYNEQFF.

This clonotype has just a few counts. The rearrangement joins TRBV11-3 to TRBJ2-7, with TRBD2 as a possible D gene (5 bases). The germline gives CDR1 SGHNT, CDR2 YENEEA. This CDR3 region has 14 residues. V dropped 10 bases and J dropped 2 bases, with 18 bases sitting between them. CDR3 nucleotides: TGTGCCACCACCGTGAGCGGAGTTACCTACGAGCAGTACTTC. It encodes CATTVSGVTYEQYF.

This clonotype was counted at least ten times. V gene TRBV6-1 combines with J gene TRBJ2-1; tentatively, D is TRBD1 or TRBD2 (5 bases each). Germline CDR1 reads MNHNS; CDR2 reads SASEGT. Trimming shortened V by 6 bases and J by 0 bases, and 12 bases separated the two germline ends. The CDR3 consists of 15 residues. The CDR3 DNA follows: TGTGCCAGCAGCCTGGGACCATACTCCTACAATGAGCAGTTCTTC. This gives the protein CASSLGPYSYNEQFF.

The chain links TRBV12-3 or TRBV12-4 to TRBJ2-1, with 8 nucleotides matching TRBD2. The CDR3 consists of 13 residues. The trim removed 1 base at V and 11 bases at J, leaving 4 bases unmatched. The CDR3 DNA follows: TGTGCCAGCAGTTTAGGGCGGGAGGCCCAGCAGTTCTTC. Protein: CASSLGREAQQFF.

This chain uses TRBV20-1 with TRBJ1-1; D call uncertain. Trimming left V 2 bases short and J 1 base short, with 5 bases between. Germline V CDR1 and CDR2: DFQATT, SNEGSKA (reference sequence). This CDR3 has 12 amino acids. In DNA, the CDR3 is TGCAGTGCTAGAACCCAGAACACTGAAGCTTTCTTT. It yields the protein CSARTQNTEAFF.

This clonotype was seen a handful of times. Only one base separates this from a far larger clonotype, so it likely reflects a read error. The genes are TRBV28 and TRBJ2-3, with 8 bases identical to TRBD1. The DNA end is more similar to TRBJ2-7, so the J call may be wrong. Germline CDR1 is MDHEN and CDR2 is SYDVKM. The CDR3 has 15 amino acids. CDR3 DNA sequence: TGTGCCAGCAGTTCCGGACAGGGCGCGCCCTACGAGCAGTACTTC. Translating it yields CASSSGQGAPYEQYF.

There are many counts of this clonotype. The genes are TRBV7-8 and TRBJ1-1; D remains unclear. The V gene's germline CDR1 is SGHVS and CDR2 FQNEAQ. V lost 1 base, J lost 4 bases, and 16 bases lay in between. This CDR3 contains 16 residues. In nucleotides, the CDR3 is TGTGCCAGCAGCTTAGAAAGTAAGTGGGAGCCCACTGAAGCTTTCTTT. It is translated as CASSLESKWEPTEAFF.

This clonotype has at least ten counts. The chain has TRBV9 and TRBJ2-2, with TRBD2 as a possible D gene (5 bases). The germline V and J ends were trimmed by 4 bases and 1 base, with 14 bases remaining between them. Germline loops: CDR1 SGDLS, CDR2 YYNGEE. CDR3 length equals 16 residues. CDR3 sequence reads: CASSPTSGGNTGELFF. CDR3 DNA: TGTGCCAGCAGCCCCACCAGCGGCGGGAACACCGGGGAGCTGTTTTTT.

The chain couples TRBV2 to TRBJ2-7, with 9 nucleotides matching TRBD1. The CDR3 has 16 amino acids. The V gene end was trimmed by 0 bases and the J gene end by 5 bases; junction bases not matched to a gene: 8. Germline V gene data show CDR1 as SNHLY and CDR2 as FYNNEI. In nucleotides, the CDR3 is TGTGCCAGCAGTGAAGCGAGGGGACAGGGTAGCAACGAGCAGTACTTC. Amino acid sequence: CASSEARGQGSNEQYF.

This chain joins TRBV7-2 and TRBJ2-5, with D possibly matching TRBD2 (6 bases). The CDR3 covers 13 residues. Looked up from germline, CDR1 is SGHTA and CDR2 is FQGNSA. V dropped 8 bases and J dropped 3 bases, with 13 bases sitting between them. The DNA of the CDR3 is TGTGCCAGCCAGGTAACGGGGGAAGAGACCCAGTACTTC. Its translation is CASQVTGEETQYF.

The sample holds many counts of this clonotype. The CDR3 DNA sequence: TGTGCCAGCAGTTTAGGACTAGCCATTGAGCAGTTCTTC. It yields the protein CASSLGLAIEQFF. The V gene is TRBV12-3 or TRBV12-4, the J gene TRBJ2-1, with 7 bases that match TRBD2. The CDR3 has 13 amino acids. The junction had 3 bases not matched to a gene; V was cut back by 1 base and J by 9 bases.

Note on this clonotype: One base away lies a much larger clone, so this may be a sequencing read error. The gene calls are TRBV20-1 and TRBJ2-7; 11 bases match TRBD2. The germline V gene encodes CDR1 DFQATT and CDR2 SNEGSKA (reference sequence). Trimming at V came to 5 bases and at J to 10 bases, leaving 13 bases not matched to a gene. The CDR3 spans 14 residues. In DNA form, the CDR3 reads TGCAGTGCTGATCTAGCGGGAGGATTTGGCGATCAGTACTTC. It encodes CSADLAGGFGDQYF.

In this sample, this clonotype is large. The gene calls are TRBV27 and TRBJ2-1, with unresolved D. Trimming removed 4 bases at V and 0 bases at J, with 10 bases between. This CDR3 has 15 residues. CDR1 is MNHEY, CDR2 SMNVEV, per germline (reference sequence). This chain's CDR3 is CASSSSRSSYNEQFF. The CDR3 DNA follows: TGTGCCAGCAGTTCTAGTAGGAGCTCCTACAATGAGCAGTTCTTC.

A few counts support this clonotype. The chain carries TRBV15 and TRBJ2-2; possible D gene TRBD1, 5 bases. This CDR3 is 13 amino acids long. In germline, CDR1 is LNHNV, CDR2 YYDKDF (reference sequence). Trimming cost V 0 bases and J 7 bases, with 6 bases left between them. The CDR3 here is CATSREGVGELFF. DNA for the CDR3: TGTGCCACCAGCAGAGAAGGGGTCGGGGAGCTGTTTTTT.

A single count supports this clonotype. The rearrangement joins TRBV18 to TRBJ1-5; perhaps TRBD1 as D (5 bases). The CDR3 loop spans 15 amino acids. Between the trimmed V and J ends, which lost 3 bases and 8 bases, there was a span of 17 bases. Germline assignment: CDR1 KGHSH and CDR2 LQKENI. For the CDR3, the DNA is TGTGCCAGCTCACCCCGGGACGGAGTGTGGGAGCCCCAGCATTTT. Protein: CASSPRDGVWEPQHF.

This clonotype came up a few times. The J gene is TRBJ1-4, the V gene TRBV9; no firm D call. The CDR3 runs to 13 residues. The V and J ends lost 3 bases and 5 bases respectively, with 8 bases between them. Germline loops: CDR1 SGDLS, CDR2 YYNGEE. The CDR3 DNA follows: TGTGCCAGCAGCGCTCAAGACAATGAAAAACTGTTTTTT. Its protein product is CASSAQDNEKLFF.